Listed below are T cell receptor beta chains from one sample, sequenced in a study of T cell responses to AZD1222 COVID-19 vaccine. Here immunoSEQ multiplex PCR was the method, and the copy in TCRdb shows in-frame clones only, minus some. The profile shows roughly 120,000 clones, around 94% of them singletons. The source material was peripheral blood, sampled on day 0 of AZD1222 vaccination. These receptors were collected from an adult in good health. CDR3s include the opening cysteine and the closing phenylalanine or tryptophan. The order of the fields is clone size, D gene, J gene, V gene, CDR3 protein, CDR3 DNA. A D gene is named only where the DNA matches it firmly. Not all rows give a size; the values are once, few, many and, for expanded clones, a class.

clone_size: .
d_call: .
j_call: TRBJ1-1
v_call: TRBV30
cdr3_aa: CAWTRLTEAFF
cdr3_nt: TGTGCCTGGACTAGGCTCACTGAAGCTTTCTTT

clone_size: .
d_call: .
j_call: TRBJ1-5
v_call: TRBV20-1
cdr3_aa: CSASISGAGNQPQHF
cdr3_nt: TGCAGTGCTAGTATCAGTGGGGCGGGCAATCAGCCCCAGCATTTT

clone_size: .
d_call: .
j_call: TRBJ2-1
v_call: TRBV21-1
cdr3_aa: CASSTLRGGTEQFF
cdr3_nt: TGTGCCAGCAGCACCCTTAGGGGGGGAACTGAGCAGTTCTTC

clone_size: .
d_call: .
j_call: TRBJ2-2
v_call: TRBV18
cdr3_aa: CASSPESRGNTGELFF
cdr3_nt: TGTGCCAGCTCACCCGAAAGCCGGGGGAACACCGGGGAGCTGTTTTTT

clone_size: .
d_call: TRBD1
j_call: TRBJ1-5
v_call: TRBV19
cdr3_aa: CASSIENRGSNQPQHF
cdr3_nt: TGTGCCAGTAGTATAGAAAACAGGGGAAGCAATCAGCCCCAGCATTTT

clone_size: once
d_call: TRBD1
j_call: TRBJ1-5
v_call: TRBV4-1
cdr3_aa: CASSQQPGQGDQPQHF
cdr3_nt: TGCGCCAGCAGCCAGCAACCGGGACAGGGGGATCAGCCCCAGCATTTT

clone_size: .
d_call: .
j_call: TRBJ2-5
v_call: TRBV11-2
cdr3_aa: CASSLREETQYF
cdr3_nt: TGTGCCAGCAGCTTAAGGGAGGAGACCCAGTACTTC

clone_size: .
d_call: .
j_call: TRBJ1-1
v_call: TRBV28
cdr3_aa: CASMGRVGRSEAFF
cdr3_nt: TGTGCCAGCATGGGAAGGGTGGGTAGGAGTGAAGCTTTCTTT

clone_size: .
d_call: TRBD1
j_call: TRBJ1-3
v_call: TRBV6-7
cdr3_aa: CASSYSHRLQGAQGQNTIYF
cdr3_nt: TGTGCCAGCAGTTACTCACACAGGCTACAGGGGGCACAGGGGCAAAACACCATATATTTT

clone_size: .
d_call: .
j_call: TRBJ2-7
v_call: TRBV7-8
cdr3_aa: CASSTRQKYEQYF
cdr3_nt: TGTGCCAGCAGCACACGACAGAAGTACGAGCAGTACTTC

clone_size: .
d_call: .
j_call: TRBJ1-2
v_call: TRBV4-1
cdr3_aa: CASSTFSRANGYTF
cdr3_nt: TGCGCCAGCAGCACCTTCTCCAGGGCCAATGGCTACACCTTC

clone_size: .
d_call: TRBD1
j_call: TRBJ2-7
v_call: TRBV4-2
cdr3_aa: CASSQGGAGTGDYEQYF
cdr3_nt: TGTGCCAGCAGCCAAGGAGGAGCCGGGACAGGAGACTACGAGCAGTACTTC

clone_size: .
d_call: .
j_call: TRBJ1-3
v_call: TRBV6-5
cdr3_aa: CASSYSIFYSGNTIYF
cdr3_nt: TGTGCCAGCAGTTACTCGATTTTCTACTCTGGAAACACCATATATTTT

clone_size: .
d_call: TRBD1
j_call: TRBJ1-1
v_call: TRBV5-1
cdr3_aa: CASSSTGGDPEAFF
cdr3_nt: TGCGCCAGCAGCTCAACAGGGGGCGACCCTGAAGCTTTCTTT

clone_size: .
d_call: .
j_call: TRBJ1-4
v_call: TRBV19
cdr3_aa: CASSIGHVGTASTNEKLFF
cdr3_nt: TGTGCCAGTAGTATTGGCCACGTGGGAACAGCCTCAACTAATGAAAAACTGTTTTTT

clone_size: .
d_call: .
j_call: TRBJ1-1
v_call: TRBV19
cdr3_aa: CASSTRQVSTEAFF
cdr3_nt: TGTGCCAGTAGTACAAGACAGGTATCCACTGAAGCTTTCTTT

clone_size: once
d_call: .
j_call: TRBJ2-1
v_call: TRBV5-4
cdr3_aa: CASSLTGHLSSYNEQFF
cdr3_nt: TGTGCCAGCAGCTTAACGGGACATCTGAGCTCCTACAATGAGCAGTTCTTC

clone_size: .
d_call: TRBD2
j_call: TRBJ2-1
v_call: TRBV5-1
cdr3_aa: CASSGTSGIYNEQFF
cdr3_nt: TGCGCCAGCAGCGGGACTAGCGGCATCTACAATGAGCAGTTCTTC

clone_size: .
d_call: .
j_call: TRBJ2-3
v_call: TRBV4-3
cdr3_aa: CASSQDYSRDTQYF
cdr3_nt: TGCGCCAGCAGCCAAGATTATTCACGGGATACGCAGTATTTT

clone_size: .
d_call: .
j_call: TRBJ1-2
v_call: TRBV5-5
cdr3_aa: CASSWQGDYGYTF
cdr3_nt: TGTGCCAGCAGCTGGCAGGGTGACTATGGCTACACCTTC

clone_size: .
d_call: TRBD2
j_call: TRBJ2-1
v_call: TRBV5-1
cdr3_aa: CASSLAGAGGRNEQFF
cdr3_nt: TGCGCCAGCAGCTTGGCGGGAGCGGGAGGACGGAATGAGCAGTTCTTC